This TCR beta chain was recorded in a study of beta chain features in type 1 diabetes. Sorted populations all exceeded 95% purity. In this sample, this clone turned up a few times. What it binds is not known. Study-level points and caveats: Lower insertion and higher deletion counts appeared at VDJ junctions in type 1 diabetes patients. The study left unresolved whether HLA type influences TCRB rearrangement.

Isolated RNA was reverse transcribed in full, so expressed TCRB transcripts were sequenced. The repertoire was sequenced with immunoSEQ multiplex PCR; TCRdb's copy has only in-frame clones and lacks some. The sample shows around 240,000 clones, around 9.6% of them seen only once. The clonotype comes from a woman younger than 35 in good health. The sequenced material came from naive CD4+ T cells from blood.

The DNA of the CDR3 is TGCGCCAGCAGCGACGCCGCGAGCGGGGGGACCGGGGAGCTGTTTTTT. It is translated as CASSDAASGGTGELFF. This chain connects TRBV5-1 to TRBJ2-2, with 9 bases matching TRBD2. The CDR3 contains 16 residues. The germline V gene encodes CDR1 SGHRS and CDR2 YFSETQ. The V gene end was trimmed by 4 bases and the J gene end by 5 bases; junction bases not matched to a gene: 9.